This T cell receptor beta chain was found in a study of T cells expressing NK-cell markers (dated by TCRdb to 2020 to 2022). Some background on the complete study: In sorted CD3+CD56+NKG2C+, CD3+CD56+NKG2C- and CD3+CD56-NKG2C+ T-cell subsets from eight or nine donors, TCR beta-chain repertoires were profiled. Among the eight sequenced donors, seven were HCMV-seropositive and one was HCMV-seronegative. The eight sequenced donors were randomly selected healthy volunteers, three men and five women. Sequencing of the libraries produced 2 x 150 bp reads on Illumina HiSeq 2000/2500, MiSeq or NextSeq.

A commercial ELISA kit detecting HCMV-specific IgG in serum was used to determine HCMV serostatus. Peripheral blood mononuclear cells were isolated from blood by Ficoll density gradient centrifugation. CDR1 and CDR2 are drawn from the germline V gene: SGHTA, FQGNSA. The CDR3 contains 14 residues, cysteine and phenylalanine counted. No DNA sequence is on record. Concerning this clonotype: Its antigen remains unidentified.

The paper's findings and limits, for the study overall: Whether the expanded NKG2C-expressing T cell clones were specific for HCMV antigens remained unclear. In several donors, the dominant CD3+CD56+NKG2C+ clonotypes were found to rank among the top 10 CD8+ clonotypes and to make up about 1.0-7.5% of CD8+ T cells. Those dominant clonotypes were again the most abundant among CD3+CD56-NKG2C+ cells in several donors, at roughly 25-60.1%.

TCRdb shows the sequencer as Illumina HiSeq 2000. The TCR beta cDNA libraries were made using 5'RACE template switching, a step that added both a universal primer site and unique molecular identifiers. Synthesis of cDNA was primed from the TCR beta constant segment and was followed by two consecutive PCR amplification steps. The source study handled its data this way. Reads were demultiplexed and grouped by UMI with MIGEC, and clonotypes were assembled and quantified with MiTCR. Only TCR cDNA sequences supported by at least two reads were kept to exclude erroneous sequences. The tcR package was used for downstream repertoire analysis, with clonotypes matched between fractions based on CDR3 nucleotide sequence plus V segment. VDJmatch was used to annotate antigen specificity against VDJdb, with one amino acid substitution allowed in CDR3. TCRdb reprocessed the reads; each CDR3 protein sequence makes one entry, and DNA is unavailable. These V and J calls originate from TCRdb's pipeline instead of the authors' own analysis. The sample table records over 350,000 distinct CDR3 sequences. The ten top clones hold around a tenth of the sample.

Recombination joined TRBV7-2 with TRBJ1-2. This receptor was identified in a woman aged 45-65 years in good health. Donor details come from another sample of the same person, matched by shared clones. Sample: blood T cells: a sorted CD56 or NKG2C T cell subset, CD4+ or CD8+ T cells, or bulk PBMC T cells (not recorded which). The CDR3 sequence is CASSLVRLSGGYTF.